This T cell receptor beta chain appears in the sequencing data of a study of blood T cell repertoires in COVID-19. Study details: T cells, B-cell-depleted T cells, or PBMCs provided the cDNA or gDNA that served as material.

CDR1 MDHEN and CDR2 SYDVKM come from the germline V gene. The CDR3 loop spans 15 amino acids. Trimming took 6 bases from V and 8 from J; bases not matched to a gene: 12. Only in-frame clones appear in the TCRdb table, and some are missing; sequencing was by immunoSEQ multiplex PCR. This table holds around 250,000 clones, 70% to 90% found once. Individuals aged about 18 to 90 years were recruited from fewer than 25 US areas. Cohort 3 donors were reported recovered after two negative PCRs, clearance, or symptom resolution. This chain connects TRBV28 to TRBJ2-1, with 8 bases that match TRBD1. Sequenced sample: PBMCs or T cells enriched from blood (not recorded which). This TCR was sampled from a woman aged 45-65 years who had recovered from COVID-19. CDR3: CASRPRTGYGDEQFF. As DNA, the CDR3 is TGTGCCAGCAGGCCACGGACAGGGTATGGCGATGAGCAGTTCTTC.